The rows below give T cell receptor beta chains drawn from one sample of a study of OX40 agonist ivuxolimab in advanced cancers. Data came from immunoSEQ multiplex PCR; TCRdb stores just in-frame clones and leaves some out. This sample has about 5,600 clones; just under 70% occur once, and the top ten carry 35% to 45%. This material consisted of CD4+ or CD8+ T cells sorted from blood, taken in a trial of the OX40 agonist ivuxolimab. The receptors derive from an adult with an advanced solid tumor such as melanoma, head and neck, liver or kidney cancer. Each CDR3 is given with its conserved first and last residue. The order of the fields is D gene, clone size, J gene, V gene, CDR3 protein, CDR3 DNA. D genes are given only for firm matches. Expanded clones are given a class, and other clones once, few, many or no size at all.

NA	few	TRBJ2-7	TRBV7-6	CASSLAVGESYEQYF	TGTGCCAGCAGCTTAGCGGTAGGCGAATCCTACGAGCAGTACTTC
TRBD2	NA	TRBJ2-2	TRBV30	CAWKTSGNTGELFF	TGTGCCTGGAAGACTAGCGGGAACACCGGGGAGCTGTTTTTT
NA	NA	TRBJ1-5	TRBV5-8	CASSLGWDGGNQPQHF	TGTGCCAGCAGCTTAGGGTGGGACGGTGGCAATCAGCCCCAGCATTTT
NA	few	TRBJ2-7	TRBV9	CASSPATGRYEQYF	TGTGCCAGCAGCCCCGCGACAGGGAGGTACGAGCAGTACTTC
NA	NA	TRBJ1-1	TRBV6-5	CASSYGVGNTEAFF	TGTGCCAGCAGTTACGGGGTAGGGAACACTGAAGCTTTCTTT
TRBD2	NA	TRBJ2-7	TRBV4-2	CASSQESSGIYEQYF	TGTGCCAGCAGCCAAGAGTCTAGCGGAATATACGAGCAGTACTTC
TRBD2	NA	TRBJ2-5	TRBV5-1	CASSLDTGGEGETQYF	TGCGCCAGCAGCTTGGATACGGGAGGGGAGGGAGAGACCCAGTACTTC
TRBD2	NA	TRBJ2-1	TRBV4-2	CASSQEAGGYNEQFF	TGTGCCAGCAGCCAAGAAGCGGGAGGGTACAATGAGCAGTTCTTC
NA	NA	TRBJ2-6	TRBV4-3	CASSQDRGSGANVLTF	TGCGCCAGCAGCCAAGATAGAGGGTCTGGGGCCAACGTCCTGACTTTC
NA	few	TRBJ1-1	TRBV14	CASSPQGFTEAFF	TGTGCCAGCAGTCCACAGGGTTTCACTGAAGCTTTCTTT
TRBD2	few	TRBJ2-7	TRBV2	CASTVGAGVGEQYF	TGTGCCAGCACCGTCGGAGCGGGAGTCGGGGAGCAGTACTTC
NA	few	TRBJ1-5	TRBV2	CASSEALGGPQHF	TGTGCCAGCAGTGAAGCGCTGGGGGGGCCGCAGCATTTT
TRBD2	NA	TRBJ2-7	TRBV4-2	CASSQDPGGEQYF	TGTGCCAGCAGCCAAGACCCGGGGGGAGAGCAGTACTTC
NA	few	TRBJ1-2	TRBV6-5	CASSYSASYGYTF	TGTGCCAGCAGTTACTCGGCTAGCTATGGCTACACCTTC
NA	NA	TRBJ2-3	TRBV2	CASSEEEEETGTDTQYF	TGTGCCAGCAGTGAAGAGGAGGAGGAGACGGGCACAGATACGCAGTATTTT
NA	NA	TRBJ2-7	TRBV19	CASSIGSIGEQYF	TGTGCCAGTAGTATTGGGAGCATAGGCGAGCAGTACTTC
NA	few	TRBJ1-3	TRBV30	CAWERANTIYF	TGTGCCTGGGAGCGGGCCAACACCATATATTTT
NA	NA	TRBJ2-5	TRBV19	CASSPTTGRIETQYF	TGTGCCAGTAGTCCAACGACAGGGAGGATAGAGACCCAGTACTTC
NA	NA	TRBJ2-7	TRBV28	CASSLGRVAEQYF	TGTGCCAGCAGTTTAGGCAGGGTGGCCGAGCAGTACTTC
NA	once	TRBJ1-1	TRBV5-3	CASSSGTHTEAFF	TGTGCCAGCAGCTCAGGGACACATACTGAAGCTTTCTTT
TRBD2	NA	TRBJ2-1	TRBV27	CASSTSGSYNEQFF	TGTGCCAGCAGTACTAGCGGGAGTTACAATGAGCAGTTCTTC
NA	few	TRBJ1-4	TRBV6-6	CASGLGGLEKLFF	TGTGCCAGCGGGTTAGGGGGACTTGAAAAACTGTTTTTT
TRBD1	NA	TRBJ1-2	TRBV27	CATRTGGIVYGYTF	TGTGCCACGCGGACAGGGGGCATAGTCTATGGCTACACCTTC
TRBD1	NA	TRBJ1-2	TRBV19	CASSMGTGTYGYTF	TGTGCCAGTAGTATGGGGACAGGTACCTATGGCTACACCTTC
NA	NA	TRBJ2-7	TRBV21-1	CASSKVNRGYEQYF	TGTGCCAGCAGCAAAGTTAACAGGGGATACGAGCAGTACTTC
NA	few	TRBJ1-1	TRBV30	CAWSVQGAEAFF	TGTGCCTGGAGTGTACAAGGGGCTGAAGCTTTCTTT
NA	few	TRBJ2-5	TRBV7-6	CASSLRDTQETQYF	TGTGCCAGCAGCCTCCGGGACACCCAAGAGACCCAGTACTTC
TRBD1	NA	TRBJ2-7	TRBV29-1	CSLPPRDRAFPLWCEQYF	TGCAGCCTGCCCCCCCGGGACAGGGCATTCCCTCTTTGGTGCGAGCAGTACTTC
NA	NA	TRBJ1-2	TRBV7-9	CASSKDHKNYGYTF	TGTGCCAGCAGCAAAGACCACAAGAACTATGGCTACACCTTC
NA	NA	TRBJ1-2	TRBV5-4	CASGPGGYTF	TGTGCCAGCGGCCCGGGTGGCTACACCTTC
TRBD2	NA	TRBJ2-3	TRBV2	CASLVAGGPSDTQYF	TGTGCCAGCCTCGTGGCGGGAGGGCCGTCAGATACGCAGTATTTT
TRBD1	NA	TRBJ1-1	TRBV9	CASSVTGGTEAFF	TGTGCCAGCAGCGTTACAGGGGGCACTGAAGCTTTCTTT
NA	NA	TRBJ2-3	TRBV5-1	CASSLEIWGFGTDTQYF	TGCGCCAGCAGCTTGGAAATATGGGGTTTTGGCACAGATACGCAGTATTTT
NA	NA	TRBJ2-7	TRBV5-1	CASSFEPNPSYEQYF	TGCGCCAGCAGCTTTGAGCCGAATCCCTCCTACGAGCAGTACTTC
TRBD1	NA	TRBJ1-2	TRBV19	CASSNPRTGLYGYTF	TGTGCCAGTAGTAACCCTAGGACAGGGCTCTATGGCTACACCTTC
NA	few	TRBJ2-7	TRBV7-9	CASSRLGAHEQYF	TGTGCCAGCAGCCGATTAGGGGCCCACGAGCAGTACTTC
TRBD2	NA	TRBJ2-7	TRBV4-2	CASSQEPLADSYEQYF	TGTGCCAGCAGCCAAGAGCCACTAGCGGATTCCTACGAGCAGTACTTC
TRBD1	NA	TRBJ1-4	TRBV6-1	CASSETGGNEKLFF	TGTGCCAGCAGTGAGACAGGGGGGAATGAAAAACTGTTTTTT
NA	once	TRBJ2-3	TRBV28	CASTPRFKDTQYF	TGTGCCAGCACCCCCCGCTTCAAAGATACGCAGTATTTT
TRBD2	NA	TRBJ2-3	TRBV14	CASRLAGDTQYF	TGTGCCAGCAGACTAGCGGGAGATACGCAGTATTTT
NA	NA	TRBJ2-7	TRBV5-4	CASSLGTYEQYF	TGTGCCAGCAGCCTTGGAACCTACGAGCAGTACTTC
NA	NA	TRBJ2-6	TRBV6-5	CASSFQGSSGANVLTF	TGTGCCAGCAGTTTCCAGGGCTCCTCTGGGGCCAACGTCCTGACTTTC
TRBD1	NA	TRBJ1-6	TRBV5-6	CASRPGQGNSPLHF	TGTGCCAGCAGACCGGGACAGGGGAATTCACCCCTCCACTTT
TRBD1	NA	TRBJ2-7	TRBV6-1	CASSPGQDPEQYF	TGTGCCAGCAGCCCTGGACAGGACCCCGAGCAGTACTTC
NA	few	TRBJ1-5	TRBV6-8	CASSFRRAQHF	TGTGCCAGCAGTTTCCGCCGTGCCCAGCATTTT
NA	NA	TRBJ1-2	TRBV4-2	CASSQEGLETSF	TGTGCCAGCAGCCAAGAGGGCCTAGAAACGTCCTTC
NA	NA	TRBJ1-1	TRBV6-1	CASSLSEQTEAFF	TGTGCCAGCAGTTTGAGTGAGCAGACTGAAGCTTTCTTT
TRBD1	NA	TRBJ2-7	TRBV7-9	CASSSGTGTYEQYF	TGTGCCAGCAGCTCCGGGACAGGGACTTACGAGCAGTACTTC
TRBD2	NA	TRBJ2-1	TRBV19	CASSSLAGADNEQFF	TGTGCCAGTAGTTCTCTAGCGGGAGCGGACAATGAGCAGTTCTTC
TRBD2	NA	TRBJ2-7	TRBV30	CAWGPGTSTYEQYF	TGTGCCTGGGGACCCGGGACTAGCACCTACGAGCAGTACTTC
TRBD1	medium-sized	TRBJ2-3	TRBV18	CASSPDQTGGADTQYF	TGTGCCAGCTCCCCAGATCAGACAGGGGGCGCAGATACGCAGTATTTT
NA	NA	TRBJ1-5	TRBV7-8	CASSVRDTYQPQHF	TGTGCCAGCAGCGTCCGGGACACTTATCAGCCCCAGCATTTT
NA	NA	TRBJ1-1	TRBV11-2	CASSLDLSPEAFF	TGTGCCAGCAGCTTAGATCTCTCTCCTGAAGCTTTCTTT
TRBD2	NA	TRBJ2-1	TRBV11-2	CASSPVPGLAARSYNEQFF	TGTGCCAGCAGCCCAGTCCCGGGACTAGCAGCCCGCTCCTACAATGAGCAGTTCTTC
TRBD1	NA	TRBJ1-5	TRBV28	CASSLWVGTGGQPQHF	TGTGCCAGCAGTTTATGGGTAGGGACAGGGGGCCAGCCCCAGCATTTT
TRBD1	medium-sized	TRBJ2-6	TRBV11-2	CASSPTGQGVGANVLTF	TGTGCCAGCAGCCCGACGGGACAGGGTGTGGGGGCCAACGTCCTGACTTTC
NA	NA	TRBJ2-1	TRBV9	CASSIYSGSYNEQFF	TGTGCCAGCAGCATCTATTCAGGATCCTACAATGAGCAGTTCTTC
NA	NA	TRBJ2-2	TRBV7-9	CASSLGGAEANTGELFF	TGTGCCAGCAGCTTAGGGGGGGCTGAGGCGAACACCGGGGAGCTGTTTTTT
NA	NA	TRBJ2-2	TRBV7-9	CASSLRDLDTGELFF	TGTGCCAGCAGCTTACGAGACCTGGACACCGGGGAGCTGTTTTTT